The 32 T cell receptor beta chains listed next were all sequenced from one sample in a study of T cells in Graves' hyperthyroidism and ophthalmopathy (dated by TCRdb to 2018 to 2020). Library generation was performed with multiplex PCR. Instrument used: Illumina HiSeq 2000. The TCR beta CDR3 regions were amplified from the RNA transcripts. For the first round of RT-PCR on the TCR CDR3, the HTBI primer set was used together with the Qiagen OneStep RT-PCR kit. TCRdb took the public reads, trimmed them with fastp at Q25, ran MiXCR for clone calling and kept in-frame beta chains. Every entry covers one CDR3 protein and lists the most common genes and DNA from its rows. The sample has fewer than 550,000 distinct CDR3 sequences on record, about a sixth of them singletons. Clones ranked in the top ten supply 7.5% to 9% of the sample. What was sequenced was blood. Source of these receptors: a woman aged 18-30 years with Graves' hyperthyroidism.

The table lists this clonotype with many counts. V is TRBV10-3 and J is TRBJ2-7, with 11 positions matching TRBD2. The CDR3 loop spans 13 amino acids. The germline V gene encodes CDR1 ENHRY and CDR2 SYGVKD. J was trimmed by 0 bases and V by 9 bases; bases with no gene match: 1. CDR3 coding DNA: TGTGCCATTGGACTAGCGGGCTCCTACGAGCAGTACTTC. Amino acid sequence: CAIGLAGSYEQYF.

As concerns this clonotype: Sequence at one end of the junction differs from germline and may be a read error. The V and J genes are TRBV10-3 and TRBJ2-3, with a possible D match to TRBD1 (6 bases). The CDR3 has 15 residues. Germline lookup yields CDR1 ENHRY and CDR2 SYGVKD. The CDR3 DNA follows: TGTGCCATCAGTGAAGGGCCAGGGGCGCCAGATACGCGGTATTTT. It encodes CAISEGPGAPDTRYF.

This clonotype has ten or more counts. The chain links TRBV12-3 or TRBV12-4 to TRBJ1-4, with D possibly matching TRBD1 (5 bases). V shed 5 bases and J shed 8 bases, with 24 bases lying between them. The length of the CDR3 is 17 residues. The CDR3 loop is CASSPQWGGYGEEKLFF. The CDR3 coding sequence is TGTGCCAGCAGTCCACAGTGGGGCGGATATGGAGAAGAAAAACTGTTTTTT.

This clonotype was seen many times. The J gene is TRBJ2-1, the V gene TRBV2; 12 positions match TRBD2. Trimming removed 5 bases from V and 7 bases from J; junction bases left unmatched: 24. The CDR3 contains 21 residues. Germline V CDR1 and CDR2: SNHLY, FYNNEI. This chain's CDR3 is CASSYIGLAGGPAGVWNEQFF. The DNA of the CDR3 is TGTGCCAGCAGTTACATCGGGCTAGCGGGGGGGCCGGCCGGGGTATGGAATGAGCAGTTCTTC. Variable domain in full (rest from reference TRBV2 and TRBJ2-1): EPEVTQTPSHQVTQMGQEVILRCVPISNHLYFYWYRQILGQKVEFLVSFYNNEISEKSEIFDDQFSVERPDGSNFTLKIRSTKLEDSAMYFCASSYIGLAGGPAGVWNEQFFGPGTRLTVL.

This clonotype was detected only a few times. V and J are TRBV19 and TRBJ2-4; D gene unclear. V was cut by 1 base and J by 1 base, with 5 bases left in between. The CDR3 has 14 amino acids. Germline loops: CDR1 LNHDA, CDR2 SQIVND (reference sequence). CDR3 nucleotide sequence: TGTGCCAGTAGTATAGTCGCCGCCAAAAACATTCAGTACTTC. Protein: CASSIVAAKNIQYF.

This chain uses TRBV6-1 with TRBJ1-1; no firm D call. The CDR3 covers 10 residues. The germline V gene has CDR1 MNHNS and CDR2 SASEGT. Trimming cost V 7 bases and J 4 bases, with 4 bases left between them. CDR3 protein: CASTSTEAFF. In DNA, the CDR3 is TGTGCCAGCACGAGCACTGAAGCTTTCTTT.

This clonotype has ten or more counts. Here the CDR3 DNA reads TGCAGTGCTAGAGATCCGGGGGCAGGTGGCTACACCTTC. Protein: CSARDPGAGGYTF. The V gene is TRBV20-1, the J gene TRBJ1-2; possible D gene TRBD1, 6 bases. Germline values: CDR1 DFQATT, CDR2 SNEGSKA (reference sequence). The V gene lost 0 bases and the J gene lost 7 bases, with 12 bases spanning the gap. The CDR3 extends over 13 amino acids.

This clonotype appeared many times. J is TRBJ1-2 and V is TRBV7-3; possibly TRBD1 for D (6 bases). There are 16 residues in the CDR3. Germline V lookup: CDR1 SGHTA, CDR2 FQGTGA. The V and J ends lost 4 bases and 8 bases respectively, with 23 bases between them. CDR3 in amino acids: CASSSSTGTRVEGYTF. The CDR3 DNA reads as TGTGCCAGCAGCTCTTCAACCGGGACACGGGTCGAGGGCTACACCTTC.

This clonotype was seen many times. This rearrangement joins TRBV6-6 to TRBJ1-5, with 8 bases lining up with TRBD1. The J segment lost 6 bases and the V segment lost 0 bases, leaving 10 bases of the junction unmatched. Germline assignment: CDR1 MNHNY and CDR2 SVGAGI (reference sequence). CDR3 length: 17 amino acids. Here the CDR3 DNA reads TGTGCCAGCAGTTACTCGTGGCAGGGGGCTAACGGTCAGCCCCAGCATTTT. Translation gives CASSYSWQGANGQPQHF.

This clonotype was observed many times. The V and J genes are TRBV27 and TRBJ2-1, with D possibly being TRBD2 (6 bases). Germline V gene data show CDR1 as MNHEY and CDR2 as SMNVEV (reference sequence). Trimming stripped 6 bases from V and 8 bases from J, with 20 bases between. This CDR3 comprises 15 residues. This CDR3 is CASSWGVLALDEQFF. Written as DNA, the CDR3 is TGTGCCAGCAGCTGGGGGGTGCTTGCCCTCGATGAGCAGTTCTTC.

CDR3 sequence (DNA): TGTGCCAGCAGCTCCGACAGCCGCCAGGGGGAGGGCTACACCTTC. Residues: CASSSDSRQGEGYTF. This chain links TRBV13 with TRBJ1-2, with TRBD1 identical over 7 bases. V was clipped by 4 bases and J by 8 bases; unmatched bases: 13. The germline V gene has CDR1 PRHDT and CDR2 FYEKMQ (reference sequence). The CDR3 loop spans 15 amino acids.

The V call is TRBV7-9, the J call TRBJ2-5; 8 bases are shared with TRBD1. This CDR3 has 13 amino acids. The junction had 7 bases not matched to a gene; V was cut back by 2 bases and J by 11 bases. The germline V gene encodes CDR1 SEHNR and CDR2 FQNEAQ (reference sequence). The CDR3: CASSLSFGQGQYF. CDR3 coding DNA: TGTGCCAGCAGCTTATCCTTTGGACAGGGACAGTACTTC.

CDR3 in DNA: TGTGCCAGCAGCCCCCCGGCGGGGTATAATTCACCCCTCCACTTT. Translating gives CASSPPAGYNSPLHF. The chain combines TRBV7-9 with TRBJ1-6; no clear D. V was clipped by 5 bases and J by 4 bases, with 12 bases between them. Germline V CDR1 and CDR2: SEHNR, FQNEAQ (reference sequence). The CDR3 has 15 residues. Supplemented by reference TRBV7-9 and TRBJ1-6, the full variable domain reads DTGVSQNPRHKITKRGQNVTFRCDPISEHNRLYWYRQTLGQGPEFLTYFQNEAQLEKSRLLSDRFSAERPKGSFSTLEIQRTEQGDSAMYLCASSPPAGYNSPLHFGNGTRLTVT.

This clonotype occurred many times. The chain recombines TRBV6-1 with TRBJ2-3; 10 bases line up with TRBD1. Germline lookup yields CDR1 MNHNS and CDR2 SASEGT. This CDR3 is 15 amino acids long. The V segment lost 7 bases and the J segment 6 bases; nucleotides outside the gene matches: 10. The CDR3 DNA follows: TGTGCCAGCAATGGACAGGGGGTCGACCTGGATACGCAGTATTTT. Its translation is CASNGQGVDLDTQYF.

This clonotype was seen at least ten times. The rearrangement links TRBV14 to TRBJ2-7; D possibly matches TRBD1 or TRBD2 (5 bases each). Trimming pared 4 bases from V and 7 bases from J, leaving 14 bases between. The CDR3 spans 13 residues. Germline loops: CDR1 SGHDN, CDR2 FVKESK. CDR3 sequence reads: CASSLGTSGEQYF. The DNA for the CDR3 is TGTGCCAGCAGCCTAGGGACCTCCGGGGAGCAGTACTTC.

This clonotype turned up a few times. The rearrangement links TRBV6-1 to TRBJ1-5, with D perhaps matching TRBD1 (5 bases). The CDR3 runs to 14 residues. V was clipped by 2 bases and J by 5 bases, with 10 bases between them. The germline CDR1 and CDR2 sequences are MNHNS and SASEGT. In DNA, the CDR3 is TGTGCCAGCAGTGAACGACAGCCTGATCAGCCCCAGCATTTT. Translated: CASSERQPDQPQHF.

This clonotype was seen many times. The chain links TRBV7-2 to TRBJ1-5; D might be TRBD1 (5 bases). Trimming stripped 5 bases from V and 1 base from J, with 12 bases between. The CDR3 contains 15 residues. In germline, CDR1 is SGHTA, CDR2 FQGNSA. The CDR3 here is CASSPQGISNQPQHF. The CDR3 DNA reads TGTGCCAGCAGCCCCCAGGGTATCAGCAATCAGCCCCAGCATTTT.

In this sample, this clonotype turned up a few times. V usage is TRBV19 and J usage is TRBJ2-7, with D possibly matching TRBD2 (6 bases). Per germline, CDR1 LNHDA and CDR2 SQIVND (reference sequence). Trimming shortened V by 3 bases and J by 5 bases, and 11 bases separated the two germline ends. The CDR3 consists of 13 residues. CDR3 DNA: TGTGCCAGTAGTATGGGGGGTTTGGACGAGCAGTACTTC. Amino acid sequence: CASSMGGLDEQYF.

CDR3 bases: TGTGCCAGCAGTTTACGGGCTGTCACAGATACGCAGTATTTT. It codes for CASSLRAVTDTQYF. J is TRBJ2-3 and V is TRBV27; the D is unclear. Trimming cost V 2 bases and J 2 bases, with 8 bases left between them. Germline CDR1 reads MNHEY; CDR2 reads SMNVEV (reference sequence). The CDR3 extends over 14 amino acids.

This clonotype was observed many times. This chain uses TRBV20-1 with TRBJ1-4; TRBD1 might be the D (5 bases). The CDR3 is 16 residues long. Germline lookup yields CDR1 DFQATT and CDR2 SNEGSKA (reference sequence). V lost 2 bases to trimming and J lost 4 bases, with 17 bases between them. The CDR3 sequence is CSARSLPGPSNEKLFF. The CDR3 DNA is TGCAGTGCTAGATCGCTACCGGGACCGAGTAATGAAAAACTGTTTTTT.

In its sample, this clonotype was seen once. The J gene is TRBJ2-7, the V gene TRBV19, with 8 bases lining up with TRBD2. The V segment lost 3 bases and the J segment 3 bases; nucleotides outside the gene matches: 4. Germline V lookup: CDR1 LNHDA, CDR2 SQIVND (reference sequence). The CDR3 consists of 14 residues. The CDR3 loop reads CASSILAGRYEQYF. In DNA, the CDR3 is TGTGCCAGTAGTATTCTAGCGGGCCGCTACGAGCAGTACTTC.

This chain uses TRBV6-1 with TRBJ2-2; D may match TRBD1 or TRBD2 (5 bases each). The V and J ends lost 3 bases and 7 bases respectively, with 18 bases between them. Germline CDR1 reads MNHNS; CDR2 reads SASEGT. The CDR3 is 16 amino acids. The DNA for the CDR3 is TGTGCCAGCAGTGACGATTTGAGGGGAAGGGACGGGGAGCTGTTTTTT. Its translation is CASSDDLRGRDGELFF.

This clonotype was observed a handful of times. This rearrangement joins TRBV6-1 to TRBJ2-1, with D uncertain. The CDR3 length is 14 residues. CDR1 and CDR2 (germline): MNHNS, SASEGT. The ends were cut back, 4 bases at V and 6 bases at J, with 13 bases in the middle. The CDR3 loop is CASSGGVASNEQFF. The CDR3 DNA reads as TGTGCCAGCAGTGGGGGTGTAGCTTCCAATGAGCAGTTCTTC.

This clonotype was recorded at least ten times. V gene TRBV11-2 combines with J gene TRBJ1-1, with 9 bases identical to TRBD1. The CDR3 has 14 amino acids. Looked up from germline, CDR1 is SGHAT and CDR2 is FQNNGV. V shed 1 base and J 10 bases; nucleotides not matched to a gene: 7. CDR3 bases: TGTGCCAGCAGCTTAGCGGCAGGGGGACAGGGAGCTTTCTTT. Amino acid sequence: CASSLAAGGQGAFF.

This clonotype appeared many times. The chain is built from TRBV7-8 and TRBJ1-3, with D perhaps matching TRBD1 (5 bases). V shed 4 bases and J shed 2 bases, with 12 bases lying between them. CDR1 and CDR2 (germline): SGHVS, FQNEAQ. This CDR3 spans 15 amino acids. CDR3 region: CASSSGLSAGNTIYF. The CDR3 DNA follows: TGTGCCAGCAGCTCAGGGCTTTCAGCTGGAAACACCATATATTTT.

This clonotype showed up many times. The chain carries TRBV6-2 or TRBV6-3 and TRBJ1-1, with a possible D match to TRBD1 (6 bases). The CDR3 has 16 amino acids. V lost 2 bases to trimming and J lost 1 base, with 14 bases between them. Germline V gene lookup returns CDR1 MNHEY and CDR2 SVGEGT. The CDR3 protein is CASSYHLRGENTEAFF. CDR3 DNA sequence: TGTGCCAGCAGTTACCATTTAAGGGGGGAGAACACTGAAGCTTTCTTT.

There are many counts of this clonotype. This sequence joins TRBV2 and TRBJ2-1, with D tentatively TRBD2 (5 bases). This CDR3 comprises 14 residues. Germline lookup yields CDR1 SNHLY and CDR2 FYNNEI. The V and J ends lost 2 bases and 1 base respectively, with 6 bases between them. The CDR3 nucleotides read TGTGCCAGCAGTGAAAGGACTTCCTACAATGAGCAGTTCTTC. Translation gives CASSERTSYNEQFF.

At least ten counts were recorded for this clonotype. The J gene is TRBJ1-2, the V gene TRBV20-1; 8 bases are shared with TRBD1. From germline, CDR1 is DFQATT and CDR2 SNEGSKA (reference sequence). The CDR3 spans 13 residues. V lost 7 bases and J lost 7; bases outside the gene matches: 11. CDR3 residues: CSVSPGQEAGYTF. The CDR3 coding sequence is TGCAGTGTCTCTCCGGGACAGGAAGCTGGCTACACCTTC.

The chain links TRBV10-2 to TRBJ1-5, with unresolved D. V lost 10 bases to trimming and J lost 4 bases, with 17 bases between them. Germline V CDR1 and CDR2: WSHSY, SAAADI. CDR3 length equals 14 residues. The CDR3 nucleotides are TGCGCCATCACCATAAGCCCGGAGAATCAGCCCCAGCATTTT. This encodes CAITISPENQPQHF.

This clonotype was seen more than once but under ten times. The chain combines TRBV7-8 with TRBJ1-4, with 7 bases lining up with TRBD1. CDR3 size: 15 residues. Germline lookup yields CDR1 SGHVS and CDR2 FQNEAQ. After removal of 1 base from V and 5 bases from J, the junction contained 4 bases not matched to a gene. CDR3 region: CASSLEGQSNEKLFF. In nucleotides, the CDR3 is TGTGCCAGCAGCTTAGAGGGACAGAGCAATGAAAAACTGTTTTTT.

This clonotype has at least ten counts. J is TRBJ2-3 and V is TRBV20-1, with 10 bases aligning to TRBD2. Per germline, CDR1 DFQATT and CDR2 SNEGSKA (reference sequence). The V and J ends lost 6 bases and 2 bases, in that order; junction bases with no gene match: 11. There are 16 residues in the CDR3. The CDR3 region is CSASAASGGITDTQYF. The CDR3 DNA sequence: TGCAGTGCCTCAGCGGCTAGCGGGGGTATCACAGATACGCAGTATTTT.

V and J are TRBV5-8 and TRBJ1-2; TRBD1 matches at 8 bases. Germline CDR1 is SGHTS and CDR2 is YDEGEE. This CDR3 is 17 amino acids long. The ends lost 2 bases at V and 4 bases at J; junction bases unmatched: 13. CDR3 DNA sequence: TGTGCCAGCAGCTTACCCCCGGGTGGGACAGGAAGCTATGGCTACACCTTC. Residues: CASSLPPGGTGSYGYTF.